A few counts support the clone carrying this TCR beta chain. Measured with immunoSEQ multiplex PCR; TCRdb has only the in-frame clones, and not every one. The table shows 150,000 to 200,000 clones, with 70% to 85% occurring only once. This sample is drawn from a study of blood T cell repertoires in COVID-19. Researchers sorted participants into cohorts using their self-reported clinical history. Trimming took 4 bases from V and 0 from J, leaving 12 bases between them. CDR1 and CDR2 from the germline V gene are LNHDA and SQIVND (reference sequence). The CDR3 length is 15 residues. Sequences were obtained from PBMCs or T cells enriched from blood (not recorded which). The receptor comes from an older woman with acute COVID-19. The rearrangement links TRBV19 to TRBJ1-2; D might be TRBD1 (6 bases). CDR3 nucleotides: TGTGCCAGTAGTAGAGGGACAAACACTAACTATGGCTACACCTTC. It codes for CASSRGTNTNYGYTF.